This TCR beta chain emerged from a study of blood T cell repertoires in COVID-19. CDR3 length equals 14 residues. Germline loops: CDR1 SGHRS, CDR2 YFSETQ. J lost 3 bases, V lost 5 bases, and 3 bases had no gene match. Authors' data handling: Reference gene primer amplification gave nucleated cell count estimates. Sequencing used immunoSEQ multiplex PCR; TCRdb keeps in-frame clones, though not all of them. That table is the source of V, J and clone size, and D and trimming were worked out from the DNA. The repertoire holds 30,000 to 45,000 clones, with roughly 87% as singletons. The chain carries TRBV5-1 and TRBJ2-1; 9 nucleotides agree with TRBD2. The receptor was derived from a human donor in a cohort sampled during active COVID-19. The material sequenced was peripheral blood. The CDR3 sequence is CASRSTSGYNEQFF. CDR3 nucleotides: TGCGCCAGCAGGTCGACTAGCGGCTACAATGAGCAGTTCTTC.